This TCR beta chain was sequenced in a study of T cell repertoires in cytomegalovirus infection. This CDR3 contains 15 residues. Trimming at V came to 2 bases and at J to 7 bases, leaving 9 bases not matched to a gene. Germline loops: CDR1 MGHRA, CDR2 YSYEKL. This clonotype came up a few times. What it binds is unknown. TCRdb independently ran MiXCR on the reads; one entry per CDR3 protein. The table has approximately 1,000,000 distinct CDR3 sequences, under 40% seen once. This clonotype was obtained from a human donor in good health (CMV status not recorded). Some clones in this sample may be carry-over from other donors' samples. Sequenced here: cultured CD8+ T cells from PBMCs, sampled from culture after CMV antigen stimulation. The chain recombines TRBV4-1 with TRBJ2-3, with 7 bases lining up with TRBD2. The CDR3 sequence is CASSQPHAGTNTQYF. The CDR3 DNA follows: TGCGCCAGCAGCCAACCGCACGCGGGGACTAATACGCAGTATTTT.